The clone carrying this TCR beta chain has a handful of counts. No antigen is known for it. Sequence data for DNA of cultured CD4+ T cells were generated by the Oncomine TCR Beta short-read assay. TCRdb used MiXCR to reprocess the PCR reads, holding one entry per CDR3 protein. The sample yields around 20,000 distinct CDR3 sequences, 31% seen once. Per germline, CDR1 SEHNR and CDR2 FQNEAQ (reference sequence). V lost 4 bases to trimming and J lost 0 bases; unmatched junction nucleotides: 10. The CDR3 sequence is 20 residues long. These data originate in a study of vaccination and CD4 T cells after COVID-19. Treatment noted: approximately 11-day PBMC culture with coronavirus spike peptide pools or control peptides (ViraFEST assay). Once peptide pools had expanded antigen-specific T cells, ViraFEST sequenced TCRs.

Sequencing input: cultured CD4+ T cells from blood. The origin of this receptor is a human donor with COVID-19. The gene calls are TRBV7-9 and TRBJ2-1, with TRBD2 matching 15 bases. The CDR3 here is CASSSPGTSGGPSSYNEQFF. In DNA form, the CDR3 reads TGTGCCAGCAGCTCTCCCGGGACTAGCGGGGGGCCCAGCTCCTACAATGAGCAGTTCTTC.